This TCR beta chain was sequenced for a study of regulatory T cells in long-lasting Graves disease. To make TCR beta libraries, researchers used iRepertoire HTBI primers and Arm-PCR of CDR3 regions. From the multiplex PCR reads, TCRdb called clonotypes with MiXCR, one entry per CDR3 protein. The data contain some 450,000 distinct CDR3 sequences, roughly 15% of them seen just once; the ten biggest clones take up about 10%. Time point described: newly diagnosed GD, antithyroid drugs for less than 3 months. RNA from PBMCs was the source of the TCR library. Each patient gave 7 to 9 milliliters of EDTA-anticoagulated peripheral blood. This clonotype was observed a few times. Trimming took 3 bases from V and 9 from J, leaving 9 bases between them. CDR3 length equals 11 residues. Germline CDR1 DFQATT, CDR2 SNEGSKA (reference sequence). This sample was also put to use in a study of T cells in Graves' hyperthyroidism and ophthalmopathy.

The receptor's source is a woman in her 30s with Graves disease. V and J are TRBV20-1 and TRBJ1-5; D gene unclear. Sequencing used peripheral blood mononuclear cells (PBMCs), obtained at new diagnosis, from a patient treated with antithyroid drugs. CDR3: CSASEGLPQHF. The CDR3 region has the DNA TGCAGTGCTAGTGAGGGTTTGCCCCAGCATTTT.